The source of this T cell receptor (beta chain) is a study of cytomegalovirus exposure and HLA in healthy donors. Study in general: Falling in the Caucasian-associated ancestry cluster were 81% of approximately 410 genotyped donors. Study outcomes and limitations: As a later analysis showed, several of the most significant clusters appeared to be linked to common viral pathogens. Reportedly, diagnosis of cytomegalovirus status by the classifier showed high specificity and sensitivity. Several V segments, TRBV6-2 and TRBV6-3 among them, could not be told apart and were dropped.

Looked up from germline, CDR1 is GTSNPN and CDR2 is SVGIG (reference sequence). The CDR3 sequence is 16 residues long. The ends lost 1 base at V and 4 bases at J; junction bases unmatched: 6. Points on this clone: Its specificity is not known.

PCR was performed using 60 Vbeta and 13 Jbeta primers. The method was immunoSEQ multiplex PCR; TCRdb's version includes in-frame clones alone and lacks a portion of them. Among 150,000 to 200,000 clones, under 80% were seen once, and the ten largest hold approximately 13%. The sequence came from a woman in her 50s in good health and CMV-seropositive. Sequencing was done on a sample of PBMCs. V and J are TRBV30 and TRBJ2-2, with TRBD2 matching 10 bases. The CDR3 bases are TGTGCCTGGAGTGGGGTAGCGGGGGGCATCACCGGGGAGCTGTTTTTT. Translation gives CAWSGVAGGITGELFF.